The 2 T cell receptor beta chains given below trace back to one sample, sequenced in a study of blood T cell repertoires in COVID-19. Measured with immunoSEQ multiplex PCR; TCRdb has only the in-frame clones, and not every one. The table shows 350,000 to 400,000 clones, with approximately 89% occurring only once. Sequenced: PBMCs or T cells enriched from blood (not recorded which). These receptors were taken from a middle-aged woman who had been exposed to COVID-19.

The chain joins TRBV6-6 to TRBJ2-1; 7 nucleotides line up with TRBD1. V shed 2 bases and J 4 bases; nucleotides not matched to a gene: 5. The germline CDR1 and CDR2 sequences are MNHNY and SVGAGI (reference sequence). The CDR3 covers 15 residues. In nucleotides, the CDR3 is TGTGCCAGCAGTTACCCGGGACAGAGGTACAATGAGCAGTTCTTC. It yields the protein CASSYPGQRYNEQFF.

The V gene is TRBV3-1 (or the pseudogene TRBV3-2), the J gene TRBJ2-1; 9 bases fit TRBD2. Germline lookup yields CDR1 LGHDT and CDR2 YNNKEL (reference sequence). The trim removed 0 bases at V and 7 bases at J, leaving 10 bases unmatched. The CDR3 consists of 17 residues. CDR3 amino acids: CASSQDRGLAGGNEQFF. CDR3 DNA sequence: TGTGCCAGCAGCCAAGATCGGGGACTAGCTGGGGGGAATGAGCAGTTCTTC.